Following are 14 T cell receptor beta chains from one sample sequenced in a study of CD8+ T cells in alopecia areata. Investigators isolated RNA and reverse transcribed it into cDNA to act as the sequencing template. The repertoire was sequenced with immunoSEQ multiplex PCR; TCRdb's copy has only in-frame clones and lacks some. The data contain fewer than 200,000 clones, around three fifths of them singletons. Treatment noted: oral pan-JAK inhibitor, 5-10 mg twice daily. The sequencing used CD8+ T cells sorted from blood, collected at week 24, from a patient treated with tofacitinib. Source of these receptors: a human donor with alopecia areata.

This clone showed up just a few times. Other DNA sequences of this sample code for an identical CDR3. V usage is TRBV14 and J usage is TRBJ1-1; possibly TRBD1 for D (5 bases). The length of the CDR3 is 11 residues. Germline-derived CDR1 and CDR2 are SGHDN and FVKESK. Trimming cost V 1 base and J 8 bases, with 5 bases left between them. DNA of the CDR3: TGTGCCAGCAGCCAAGGGACAGAAGCTTTCTTT. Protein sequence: CASSQGTEAFF.

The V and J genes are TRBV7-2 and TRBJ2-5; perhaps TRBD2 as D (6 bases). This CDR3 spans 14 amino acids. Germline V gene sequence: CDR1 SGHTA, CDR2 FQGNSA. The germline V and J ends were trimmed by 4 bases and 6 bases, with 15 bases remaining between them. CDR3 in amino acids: CASSSLLGGQTQYF. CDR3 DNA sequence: TGTGCCAGCAGCTCCCTTCTGGGAGGTCAGACCCAGTACTTC.

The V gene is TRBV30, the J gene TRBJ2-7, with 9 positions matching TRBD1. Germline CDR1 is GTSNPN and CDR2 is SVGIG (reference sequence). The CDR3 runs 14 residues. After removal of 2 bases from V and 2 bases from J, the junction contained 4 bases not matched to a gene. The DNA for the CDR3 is TGTGCCTGGAGTCTAGGGACAGGGACCTACGAGCAGTACTTC. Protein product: CAWSLGTGTYEQYF.

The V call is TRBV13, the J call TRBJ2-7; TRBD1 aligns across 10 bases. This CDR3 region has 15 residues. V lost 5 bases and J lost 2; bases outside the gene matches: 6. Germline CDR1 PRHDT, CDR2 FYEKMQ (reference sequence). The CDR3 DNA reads TGTGCCAGCAGCGCACCGGGACAGGGGACCTACGAGCAGTACTTC. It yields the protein CASSAPGQGTYEQYF. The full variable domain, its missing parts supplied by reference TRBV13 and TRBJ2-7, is AAGVIQSPRHLIKEKRETATLKCYPIPRHDTVYWYQQGPGQDPQFLISFYEKMQSDKGSIPDRFSAQQFSDYHSELNMSSLELGDSALYFCASSAPGQGTYEQYFGPGTRLTVT.

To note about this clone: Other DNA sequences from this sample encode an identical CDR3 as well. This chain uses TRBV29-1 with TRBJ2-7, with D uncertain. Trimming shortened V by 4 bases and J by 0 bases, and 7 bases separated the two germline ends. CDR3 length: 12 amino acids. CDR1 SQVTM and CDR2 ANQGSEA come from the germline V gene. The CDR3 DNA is TGCAGCGTTGGCCAGTCCTCCTACGAGCAGTACTTC. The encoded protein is CSVGQSSYEQYF.

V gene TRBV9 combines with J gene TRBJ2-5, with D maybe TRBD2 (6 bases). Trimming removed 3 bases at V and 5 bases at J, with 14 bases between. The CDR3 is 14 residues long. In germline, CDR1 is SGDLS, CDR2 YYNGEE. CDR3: CASSAGSSRETQYF. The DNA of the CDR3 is TGTGCCAGCAGCGCCGGGAGCTCACGTGAGACCCAGTACTTC.

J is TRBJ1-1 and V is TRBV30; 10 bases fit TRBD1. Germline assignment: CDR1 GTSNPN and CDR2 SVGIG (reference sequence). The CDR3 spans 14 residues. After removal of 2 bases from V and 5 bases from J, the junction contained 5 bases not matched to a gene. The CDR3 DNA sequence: TGTGCCTGGAGTCCCGGGACAGGGGTTACTGAAGCTTTCTTT. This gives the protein CAWSPGTGVTEAFF. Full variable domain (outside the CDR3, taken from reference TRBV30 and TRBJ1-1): SQTIHQWPATLVQPVGSPLSLECTVEGTSNPNLYWYRQAAGRGLQLLFYSVGIGQISSEVPQNLSASRPQDRQFILSSKKLLLSDSGFYLCAWSPGTGVTEAFFGQGTRLTVV.

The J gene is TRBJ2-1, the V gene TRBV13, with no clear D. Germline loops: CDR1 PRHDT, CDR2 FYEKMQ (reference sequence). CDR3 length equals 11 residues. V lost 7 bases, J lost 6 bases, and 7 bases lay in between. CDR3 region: CASIVVNEQFF. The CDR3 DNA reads TGTGCCAGCATTGTAGTCAATGAGCAGTTCTTC.

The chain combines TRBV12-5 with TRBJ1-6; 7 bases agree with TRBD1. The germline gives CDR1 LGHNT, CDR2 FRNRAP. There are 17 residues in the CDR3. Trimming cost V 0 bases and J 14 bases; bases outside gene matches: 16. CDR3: CASGLVRDSLEESTLHF. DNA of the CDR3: TGTGCTAGTGGTTTGGTACGGGACAGTTTGGAGGAATCCACCCTCCACTTT.

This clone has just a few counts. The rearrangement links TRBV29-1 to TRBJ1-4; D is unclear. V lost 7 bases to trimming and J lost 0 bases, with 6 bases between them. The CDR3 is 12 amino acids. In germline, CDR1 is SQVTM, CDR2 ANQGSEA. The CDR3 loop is CSGGATNEKLFF. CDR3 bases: TGCAGCGGGGGAGCAACTAATGAAAAACTGTTTTTT.

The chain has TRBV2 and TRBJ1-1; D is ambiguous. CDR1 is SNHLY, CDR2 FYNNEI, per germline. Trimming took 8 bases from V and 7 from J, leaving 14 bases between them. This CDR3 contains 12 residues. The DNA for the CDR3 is TGTGCCAGCCCTAACGAACAGATTGAAGCTTTCTTT. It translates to CASPNEQIEAFF. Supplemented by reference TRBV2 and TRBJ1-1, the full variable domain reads EPEVTQTPSHQVTQMGQEVILRCVPISNHLYFYWYRQILGQKVEFLVSFYNNEISEKSEIFDDQFSVERPDGSNFTLKIRSTKLEDSAMYFCASPNEQIEAFFGQGTRLTVV.

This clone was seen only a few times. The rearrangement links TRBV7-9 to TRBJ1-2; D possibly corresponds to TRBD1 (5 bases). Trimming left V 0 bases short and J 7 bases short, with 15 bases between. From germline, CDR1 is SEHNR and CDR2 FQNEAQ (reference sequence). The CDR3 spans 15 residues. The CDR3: CASSLARGSFGGYTF. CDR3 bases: TGTGCCAGCAGCTTAGCGCGGGGCTCCTTCGGTGGCTACACCTTC.

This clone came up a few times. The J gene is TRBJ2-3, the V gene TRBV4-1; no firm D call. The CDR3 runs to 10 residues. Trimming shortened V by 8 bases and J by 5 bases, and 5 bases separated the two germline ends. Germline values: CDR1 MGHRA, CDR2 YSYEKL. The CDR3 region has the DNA TGCGCCAGCGCCGGAGATACGCAGTATTTT. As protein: CASAGDTQYF.

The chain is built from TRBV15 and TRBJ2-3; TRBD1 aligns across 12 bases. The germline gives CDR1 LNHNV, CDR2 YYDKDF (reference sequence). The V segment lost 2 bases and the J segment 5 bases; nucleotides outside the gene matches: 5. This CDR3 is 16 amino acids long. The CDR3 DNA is TGTGCCACCAGCAGACCGGGACAGGGGGCCGGAGATACGCAGTATTTT. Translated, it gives CATSRPGQGAGDTQYF.